The clone carrying this T cell receptor beta chain occurred a few times. The data stem from a study of patients and donors after allogeneic stem cell transplantation. CDR1 SGHTA and CDR2 FQGNSA come from the germline V gene. This CDR3 comprises 14 residues. Trimming cost V 1 base and J 5 bases, with 9 bases left between them. TCRdb analysed the RT-PCR reads with MiXCR anew, one entry per CDR3 protein. Of approximately 200,000 distinct CDR3 sequences listed, 35% to 50% are singletons. The chain has TRBV7-2 and TRBJ1-5; D gene unclear. The source is a human donor who was either an allogeneic HSCT recipient or a stem cell or donor lymphocyte infusion donor (not recorded which). It is not recorded whose cells these are; they may come from a transplant donor. Sequenced material: blood, either unsorted or a sorted T cell fraction (not recorded which). The CDR3 DNA is TGTGCCAGCAGCTTAGTCCAATTTGATCAGCCCCAGCATTTT. As protein: CASSLVQFDQPQHF. Together with reference TRBV7-2 and TRBJ1-5, the CDR3 gives the full variable domain: GAGVSQSPSNKVTEKGKDVELRCDPISGHTALYWYRQSLGQGLEFLIYFQGNSAPDKSGLPSDRFSAERTGGSVSTLTIQRTQQEDSAVYLCASSLVQFDQPQHFGDGTRLSIL.